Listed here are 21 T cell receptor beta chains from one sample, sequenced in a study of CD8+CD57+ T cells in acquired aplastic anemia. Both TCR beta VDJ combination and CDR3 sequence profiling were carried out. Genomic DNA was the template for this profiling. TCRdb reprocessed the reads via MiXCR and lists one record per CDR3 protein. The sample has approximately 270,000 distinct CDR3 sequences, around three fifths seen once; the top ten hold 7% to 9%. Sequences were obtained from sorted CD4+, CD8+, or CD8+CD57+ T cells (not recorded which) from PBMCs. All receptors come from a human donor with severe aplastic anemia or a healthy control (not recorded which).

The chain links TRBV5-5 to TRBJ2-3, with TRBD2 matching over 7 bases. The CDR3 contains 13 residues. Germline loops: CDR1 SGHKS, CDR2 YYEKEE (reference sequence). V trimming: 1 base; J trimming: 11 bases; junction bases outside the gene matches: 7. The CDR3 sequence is CASSLKRGGEQYF. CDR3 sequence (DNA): TGTGCCAGCAGCTTGAAGCGGGGTGGTGAGCAGTATTTT.

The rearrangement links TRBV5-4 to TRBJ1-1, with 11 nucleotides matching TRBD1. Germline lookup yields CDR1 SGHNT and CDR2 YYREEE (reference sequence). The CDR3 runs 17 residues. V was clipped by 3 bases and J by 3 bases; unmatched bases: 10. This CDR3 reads CASSYKLGTGGYTEAFF. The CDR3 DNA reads TGTGCCAGCAGCTACAAATTAGGGACAGGGGGTTACACTGAAGCTTTCTTT.

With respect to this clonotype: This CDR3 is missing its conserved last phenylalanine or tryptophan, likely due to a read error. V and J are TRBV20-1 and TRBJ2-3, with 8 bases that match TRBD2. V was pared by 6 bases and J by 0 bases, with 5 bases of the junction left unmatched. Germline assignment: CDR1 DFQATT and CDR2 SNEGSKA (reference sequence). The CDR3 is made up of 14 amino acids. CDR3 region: CSAVLAESTDTQYL. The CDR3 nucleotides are TGCAGTGCGGTACTAGCGGAAAGCACAGATACGCAGTATCTT.

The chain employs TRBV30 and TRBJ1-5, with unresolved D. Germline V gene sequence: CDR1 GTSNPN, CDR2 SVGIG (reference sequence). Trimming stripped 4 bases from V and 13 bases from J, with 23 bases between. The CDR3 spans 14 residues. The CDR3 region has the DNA TGTGCCTGGAAAAGCGTTGGGCGGGGAAGTAAACAGCATTTT. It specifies CAWKSVGRGSKQHF.

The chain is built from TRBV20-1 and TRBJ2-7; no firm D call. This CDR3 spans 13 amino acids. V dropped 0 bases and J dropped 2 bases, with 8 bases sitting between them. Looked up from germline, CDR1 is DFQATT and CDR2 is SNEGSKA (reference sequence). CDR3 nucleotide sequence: TGCAGTGCTAGAGATACTGTAGCCTACGAGCAGTACTTC. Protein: CSARDTVAYEQYF.

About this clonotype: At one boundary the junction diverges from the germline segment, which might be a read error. CDR3 loop: CASSLRFSGGQETQYF. The CDR3 coding sequence is TGTGCTAGCAGCCTACGCTTTAGCGGGGGACAAGAGACCCAGTACTTC. The chain joins TRBV7-7 to TRBJ2-5, with 9 positions matching TRBD2. The CDR3 has 16 amino acids. Germline V gene lookup returns CDR1 SSHAT and CDR2 FNYEAQ (reference sequence).

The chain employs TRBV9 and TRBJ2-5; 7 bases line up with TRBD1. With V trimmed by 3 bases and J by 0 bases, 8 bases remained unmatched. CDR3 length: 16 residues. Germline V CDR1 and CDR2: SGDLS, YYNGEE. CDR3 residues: CASSGRAGTDQETQYF. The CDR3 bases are TGTGCCAGCAGCGGACGAGCCGGGACAGACCAAGAGACCCAGTACTTC.

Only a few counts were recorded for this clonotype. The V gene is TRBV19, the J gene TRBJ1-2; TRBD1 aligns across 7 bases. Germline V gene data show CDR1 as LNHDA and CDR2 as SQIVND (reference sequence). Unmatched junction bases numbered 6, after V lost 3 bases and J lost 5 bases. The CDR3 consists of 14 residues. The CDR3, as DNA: TGTGCCAGTAGTATGACAGGGAGATCTTATGGCTACACCTTC. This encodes CASSMTGRSYGYTF.

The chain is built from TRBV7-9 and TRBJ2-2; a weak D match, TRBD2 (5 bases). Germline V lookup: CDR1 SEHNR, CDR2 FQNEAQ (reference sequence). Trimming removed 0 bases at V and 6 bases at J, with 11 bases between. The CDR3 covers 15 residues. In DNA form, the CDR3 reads TGTGCCAGCAGCTTAGCCCCAGAGGAGGCCGGGGAGCTGTTTTTT. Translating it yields CASSLAPEEAGELFF.

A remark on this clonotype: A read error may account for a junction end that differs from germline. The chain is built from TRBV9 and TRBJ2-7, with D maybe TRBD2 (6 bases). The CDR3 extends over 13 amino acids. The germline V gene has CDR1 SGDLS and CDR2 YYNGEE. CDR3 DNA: TGTGTCAGCAGCGTAGCGGCGGTGTCCGAGCAGTACTTC. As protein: CVSSVAAVSEQYF.

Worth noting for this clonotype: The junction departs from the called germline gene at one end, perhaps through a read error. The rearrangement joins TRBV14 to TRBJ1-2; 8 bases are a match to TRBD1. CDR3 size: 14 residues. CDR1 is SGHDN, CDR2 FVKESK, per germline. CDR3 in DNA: TGTGCCAGCAGCCGGACAGGGAATCACTATGGCTACGCCTTC. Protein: CASSRTGNHYGYAF.

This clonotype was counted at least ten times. The CDR3 region is CAWSPPSGYNSPLHF. In DNA form, the CDR3 reads TGTGCCTGGAGCCCCCCGTCGGGTTATAATTCACCCCTCCACTTT. J is TRBJ1-6 and V is TRBV30; no clear D gene. V dropped 3 bases and J dropped 4 bases, with 13 bases sitting between them. Looked up from germline, CDR1 is GTSNPN and CDR2 is SVGIG (reference sequence). The CDR3 has 15 residues.

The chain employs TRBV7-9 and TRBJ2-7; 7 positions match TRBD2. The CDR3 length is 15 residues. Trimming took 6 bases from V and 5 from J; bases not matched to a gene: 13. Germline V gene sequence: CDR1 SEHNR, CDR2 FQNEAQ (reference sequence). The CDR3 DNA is TGTGCCAGCAGTTTGGAAGCGGGGTACCCCCACGAGCAGTACGTC. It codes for CASSLEAGYPHEQYV.

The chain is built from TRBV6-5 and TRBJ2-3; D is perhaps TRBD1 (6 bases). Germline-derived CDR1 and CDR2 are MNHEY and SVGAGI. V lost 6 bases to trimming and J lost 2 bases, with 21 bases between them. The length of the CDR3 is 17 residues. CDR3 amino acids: CASSDMGHLGLTDTQYF. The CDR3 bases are TGTGCCAGCAGCGATATGGGACACCTAGGGCTCACAGATACGCAGTATTTT.

The CDR3 nucleotides are TGTGCCAGCAGCTTATCCTTGTCTGAAGCTTTCTTT. It codes for CASSLSLSEAFF. This chain connects TRBV7-9 to TRBJ1-1; D remains ambiguous. There are 12 residues in the CDR3. Germline loops: CDR1 SEHNR, CDR2 FQNEAQ (reference sequence). V lost 2 bases and J 6 bases, leaving 7 bases between the germline ends.

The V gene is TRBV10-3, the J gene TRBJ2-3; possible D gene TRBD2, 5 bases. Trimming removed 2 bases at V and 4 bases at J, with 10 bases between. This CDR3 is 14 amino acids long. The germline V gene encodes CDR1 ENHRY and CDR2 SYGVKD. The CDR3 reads CAISETSGSDTQYF. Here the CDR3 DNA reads TGTGCCATCAGTGAGACTTCGGGGTCAGATACGCAGTATTTT.

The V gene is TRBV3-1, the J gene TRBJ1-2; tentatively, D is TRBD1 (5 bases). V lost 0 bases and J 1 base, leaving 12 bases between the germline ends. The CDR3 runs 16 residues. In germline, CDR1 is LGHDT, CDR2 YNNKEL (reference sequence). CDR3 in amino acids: CASSQDRGEVNYGYTF. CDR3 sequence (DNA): TGTGCCAGCAGCCAAGACAGAGGGGAGGTTAACTATGGCTACACCTTC.

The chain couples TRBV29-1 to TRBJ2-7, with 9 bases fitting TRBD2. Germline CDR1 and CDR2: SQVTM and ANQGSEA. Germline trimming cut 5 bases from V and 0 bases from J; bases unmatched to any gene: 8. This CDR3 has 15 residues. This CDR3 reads CSVLKLAGTSYEQYF. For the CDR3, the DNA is TGCAGCGTTCTCAAACTAGCGGGTACCTCCTACGAGCAGTACTTC.

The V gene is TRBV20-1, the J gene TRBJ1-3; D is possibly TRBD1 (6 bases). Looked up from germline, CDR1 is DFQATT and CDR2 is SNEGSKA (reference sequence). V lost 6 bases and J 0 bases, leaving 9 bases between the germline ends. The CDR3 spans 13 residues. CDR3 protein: CSAPDSSGNTIYF. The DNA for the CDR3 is TGCAGTGCCCCGGACAGCTCTGGAAACACCATATATTTT.

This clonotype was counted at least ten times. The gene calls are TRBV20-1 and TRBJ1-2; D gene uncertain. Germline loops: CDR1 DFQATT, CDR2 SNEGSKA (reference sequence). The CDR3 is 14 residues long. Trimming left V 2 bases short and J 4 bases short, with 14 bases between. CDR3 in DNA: TGCAGTGCTAGACCGGCGGGTCGAGGCTATGGCTACACCTTC. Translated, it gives CSARPAGRGYGYTF.

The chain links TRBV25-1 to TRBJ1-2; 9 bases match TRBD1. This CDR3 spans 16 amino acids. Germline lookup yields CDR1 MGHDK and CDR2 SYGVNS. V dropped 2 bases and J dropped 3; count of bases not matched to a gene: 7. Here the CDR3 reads CASSEGNRGLYYGYTF. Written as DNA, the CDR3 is TGTGCCAGCAGTGAAGGGAACAGGGGGCTGTACTATGGCTACACCTTC.